The entry below describes one T cell receptor (beta chain). This record comes from a study of blood T cell repertoires in COVID-19. For the study at large: The samples span acute and convalescent COVID-19 from the United States, Italy and Spain. T cells, B-cell-depleted T cells, or PBMCs supplied cDNA or gDNA.

Per the original data handling: Counts of nucleated cells, estimated from reference gene primer amplification, were obtained. This table comes from immunoSEQ multiplex PCR, and its TCRdb copy is limited to in-frame clones, with some not included. V and J calls and clone size are given by that table; D and trimming were obtained from the DNA. The table records a few hundred thousand clones, almost 90% of them present only once. Seattle researchers signed up patients amid active infection and tracked them longitudinally. Per the germline V gene, CDR1 is MDHEN and CDR2 is SYDVKM. V lost 5 bases and J lost 6; bases outside the gene matches: 8. The CDR3 runs to 14 residues.

This sequence originates from a woman in her twenties or thirties with COVID-19, enrolled during active disease. The chain combines TRBV28 with TRBJ2-7, with 9 bases lining up with TRBD1. Material for sequencing was peripheral blood. Here the CDR3 DNA reads TGTGCCAGCAGTACGACCGGGACAGGGTCCGAGCAGTACTTC. This codes for CASSTTGTGSEQYF. The entire variable domain, with the rest obtained from reference TRBV28 and TRBJ2-7, is as follows: DVKVTQSSRYLVKRTGEKVFLECVQDMDHENMFWYRQDPGLGLRLIYFSYDVKMKEKGDIPEGYSVSREKKERFSLILESASTNQTSMYLCASSTTGTGSEQYFGPGTRLTVT.